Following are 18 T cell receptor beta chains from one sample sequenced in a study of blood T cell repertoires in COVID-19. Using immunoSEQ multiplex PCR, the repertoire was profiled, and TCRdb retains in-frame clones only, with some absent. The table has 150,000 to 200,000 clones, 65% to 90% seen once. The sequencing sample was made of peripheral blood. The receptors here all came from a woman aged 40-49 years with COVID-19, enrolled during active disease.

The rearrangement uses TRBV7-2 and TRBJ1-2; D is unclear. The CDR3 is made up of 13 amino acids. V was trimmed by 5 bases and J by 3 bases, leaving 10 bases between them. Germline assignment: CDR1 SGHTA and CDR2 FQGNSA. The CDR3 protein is CASSPTTDYGYTF. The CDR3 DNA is TGTGCCAGCAGCCCGACAACCGACTATGGCTACACCTTC.

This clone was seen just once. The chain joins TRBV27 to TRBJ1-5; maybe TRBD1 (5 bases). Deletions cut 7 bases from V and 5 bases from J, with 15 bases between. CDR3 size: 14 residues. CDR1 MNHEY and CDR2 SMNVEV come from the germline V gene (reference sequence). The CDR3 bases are TGTGCCAGCAACCCTCGGGGGGTCCATCAGCCCCAGCATTTT. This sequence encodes CASNPRGVHQPQHF.

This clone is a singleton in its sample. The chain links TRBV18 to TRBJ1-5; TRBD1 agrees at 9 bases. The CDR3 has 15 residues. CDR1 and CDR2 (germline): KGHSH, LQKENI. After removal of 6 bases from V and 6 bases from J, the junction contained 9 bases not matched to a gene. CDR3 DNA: TGTGCCAGCTCTCCCCGCCGACAGGGGGGTCAGCCCCAGCATTTT. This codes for CASSPRRQGGQPQHF.

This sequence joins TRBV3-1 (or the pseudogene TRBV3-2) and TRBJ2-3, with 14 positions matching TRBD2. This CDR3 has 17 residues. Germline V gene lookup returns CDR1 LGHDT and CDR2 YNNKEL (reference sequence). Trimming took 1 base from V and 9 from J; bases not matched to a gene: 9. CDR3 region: CASSQASPGLAGGTQYF. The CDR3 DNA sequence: TGTGCCAGCAGCCAAGCATCCCCCGGACTAGCGGGGGGCACGCAGTATTTT.

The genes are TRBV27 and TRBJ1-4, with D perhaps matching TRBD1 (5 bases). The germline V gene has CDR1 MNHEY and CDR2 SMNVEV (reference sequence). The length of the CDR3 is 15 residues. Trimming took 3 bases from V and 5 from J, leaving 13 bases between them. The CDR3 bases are TGTGCCAGCAGTTTCCTCGGGACTGTCAATGAAAAACTGTTTTTT. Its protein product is CASSFLGTVNEKLFF.

The CDR3 sequence: CASSQRARHVPRELFF. DNA for the CDR3: TGTGCCAGCAGCCAGAGGGCCCGCCACGTCCCCCGGGAGCTGTTTTTT. This sequence joins TRBV14 and TRBJ2-2; D might be TRBD2 (5 bases). Trimming stripped 3 bases from V and 9 bases from J, with 20 bases between. CDR3 length: 16 residues. CDR1 and CDR2 from the germline V gene are SGHDN and FVKESK.

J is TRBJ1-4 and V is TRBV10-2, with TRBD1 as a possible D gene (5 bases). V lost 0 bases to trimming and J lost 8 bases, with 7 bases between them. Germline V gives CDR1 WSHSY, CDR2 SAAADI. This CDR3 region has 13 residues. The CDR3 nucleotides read TGCGCCAGCAGTGAGTCCGGGGGGGAAAAACTGTTTTTT. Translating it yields CASSESGGEKLFF.

CDR3 coding DNA: TGTGCCAGCAGCTCCCTACGGGAGGACCTCACCGGGGAGCTGTTTTTT. It codes for CASSSLREDLTGELFF. The V gene is TRBV28, the J gene TRBJ2-2; 7 positions match TRBD2. J gave up 4 bases and V 6 bases, and 11 bases lay outside the gene matches. This CDR3 contains 16 residues. Germline loops: CDR1 MDHEN, CDR2 SYDVKM.

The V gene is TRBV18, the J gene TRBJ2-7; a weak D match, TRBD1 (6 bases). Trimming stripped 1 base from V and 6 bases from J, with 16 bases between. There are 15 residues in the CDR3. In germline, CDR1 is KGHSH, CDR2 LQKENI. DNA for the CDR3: TGTGCCAGCTCACCACTTTCCGCACAGGGCCCCGAGCAGTACGTC. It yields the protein CASSPLSAQGPEQYV.

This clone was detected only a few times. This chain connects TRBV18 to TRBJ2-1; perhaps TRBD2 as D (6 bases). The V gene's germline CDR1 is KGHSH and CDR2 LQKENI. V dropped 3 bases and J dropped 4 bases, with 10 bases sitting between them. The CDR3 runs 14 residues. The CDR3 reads CASSPRDSYNEQFF. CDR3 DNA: TGTGCCAGCTCACCTCGGGACTCATACAATGAGCAGTTCTTC.

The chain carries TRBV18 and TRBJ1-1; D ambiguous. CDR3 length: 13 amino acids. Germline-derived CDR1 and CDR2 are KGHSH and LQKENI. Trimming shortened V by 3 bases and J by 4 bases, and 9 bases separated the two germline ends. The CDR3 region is CASSPRVGTEAFF. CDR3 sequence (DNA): TGTGCCAGCTCACCCCGGGTTGGCACTGAAGCTTTCTTT.

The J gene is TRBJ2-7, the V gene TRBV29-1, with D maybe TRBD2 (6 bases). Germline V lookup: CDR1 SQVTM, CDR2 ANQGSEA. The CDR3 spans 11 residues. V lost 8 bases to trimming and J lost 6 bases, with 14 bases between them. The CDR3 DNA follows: TGCAGCTGCGGACTAAAAGGCGAGCAGTACTTC. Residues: CSCGLKGEQYF.

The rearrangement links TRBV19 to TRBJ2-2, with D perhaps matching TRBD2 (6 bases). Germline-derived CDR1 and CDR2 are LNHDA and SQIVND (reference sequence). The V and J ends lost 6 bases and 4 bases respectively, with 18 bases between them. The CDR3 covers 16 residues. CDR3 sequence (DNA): TGTGCCAGTAGCGATTACTCGGGGGTACGCACCGGGGAGCTGTTTTTT. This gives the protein CASSDYSGVRTGELFF.

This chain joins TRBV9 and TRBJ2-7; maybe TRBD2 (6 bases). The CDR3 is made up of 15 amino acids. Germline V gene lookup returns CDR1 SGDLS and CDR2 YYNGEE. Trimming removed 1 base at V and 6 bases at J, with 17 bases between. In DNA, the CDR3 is TGTGCCAGCAGCGTATCCGGGACGGAGGGCTTCGAGCAGTACTTC. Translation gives CASSVSGTEGFEQYF.

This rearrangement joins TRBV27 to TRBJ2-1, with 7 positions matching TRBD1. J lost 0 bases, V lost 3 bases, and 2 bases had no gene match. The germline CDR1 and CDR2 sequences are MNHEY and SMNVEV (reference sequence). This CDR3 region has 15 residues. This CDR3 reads CASSFSGGSYNEQFF. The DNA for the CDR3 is TGTGCCAGCAGTTTTTCAGGGGGCTCCTACAATGAGCAGTTCTTC.

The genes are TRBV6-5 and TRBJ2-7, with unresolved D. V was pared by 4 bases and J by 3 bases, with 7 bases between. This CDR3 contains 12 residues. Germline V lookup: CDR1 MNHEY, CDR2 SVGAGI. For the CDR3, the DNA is TGTGCCAGCAGTTCCCCTAACTACGAGCAGTACTTC. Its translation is CASSSPNYEQYF.

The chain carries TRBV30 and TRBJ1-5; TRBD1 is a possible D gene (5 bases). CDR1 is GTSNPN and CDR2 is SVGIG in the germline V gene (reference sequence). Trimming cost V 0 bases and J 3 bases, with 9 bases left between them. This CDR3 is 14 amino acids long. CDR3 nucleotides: TGTGCCTGGAGTGTTGGGGCAGTCAATCAGCCCCAGCATTTT. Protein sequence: CAWSVGAVNQPQHF.

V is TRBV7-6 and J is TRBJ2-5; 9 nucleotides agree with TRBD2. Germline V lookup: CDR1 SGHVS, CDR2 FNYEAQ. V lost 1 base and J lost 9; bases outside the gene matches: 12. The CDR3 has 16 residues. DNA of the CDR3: TGTGCCAGCAGCTTAGTGTCGTCCTCGCGGGAGGGCGCCCAGTACTTC. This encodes CASSLVSSSREGAQYF. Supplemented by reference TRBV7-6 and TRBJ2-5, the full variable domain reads GAGVSQSPRYKVTKRGQDVALRCDPISGHVSLYWYRQALGQGPEFLTYFNYEAQQDKSGLPNDRFSAERPEGSISTLTIQRTEQRDSAMYRCASSLVSSSREGAQYFGPGTRLLVL.